This TCR beta chain appears in the sequencing data of a study of blood T cell repertoires in COVID-19. In the study overall: Whether acute or convalescent, the COVID-19 samples came from the United States, Italy and Spain. T cells, B-cell-depleted T cells, or PBMCs provided the cDNA or gDNA that served as material.

Generated by immunoSEQ multiplex PCR, the TCRdb table keeps only in-frame clones and is missing some. Found here are roughly 120,000 clones, over 80% of them singletons; the top ten hold 2% to 2.5%. This clone has a handful of counts. The sequence derives from a man under 40 with acute or convalescent COVID-19. The sample was peripheral blood.

The CDR3 nucleotides are TGTGCCAGCAGCTGGAAGGGCAGGGGTAGAACCGGGGAGCTGTTTTTT. Translating it yields CASSWKGRGRTGELFF. The chain has TRBV5-4 and TRBJ2-2; perhaps TRBD1 as D (6 bases). V lost 3 bases and J lost 5, with 17 bases in between. In germline, CDR1 is SGHNT, CDR2 YYREEE (reference sequence). The CDR3 is made up of 16 amino acids.